The 19 T cell receptor beta chains listed next were all sequenced from one sample in a study of OX40 agonist ivuxolimab in advanced cancers. Here immunoSEQ multiplex PCR was the method, and the copy in TCRdb shows in-frame clones only, minus some. The sample lists more than 25,000 clones, roughly 74% occurring once. The sequences come from CD4+ or CD8+ T cells sorted from blood, collected in a trial of the OX40 agonist ivuxolimab. These receptors all come from an adult with an advanced solid tumor such as melanoma, head and neck, liver or kidney cancer.

The gene calls are TRBV4-1 and TRBJ1-2; no clear D. Per germline, CDR1 MGHRA and CDR2 YSYEKL. V was shortened by 0 bases and J by 5 bases, with 13 bases between the two germline ends. The CDR3 runs to 15 residues. CDR3 coding DNA: TGCGCCAGCAGCCAAGAGGAGTCCAGAGGTTATGGCTACACCTTC. It specifies CASSQEESRGYGYTF.

J is TRBJ2-7 and V is TRBV27, with D uncertain. Germline assignment: CDR1 MNHEY and CDR2 SMNVEV (reference sequence). V was cut by 3 bases and J by 7 bases, with 7 bases left in between. This CDR3 comprises 11 residues. The CDR3 DNA sequence: TGTGCCAGCAGTTTTGCGAGGGAGCAGTACTTC. Its protein is CASSFAREQYF.

The chain recombines TRBV5-1 with TRBJ1-1; D is ambiguous. V shed 5 bases and J shed 0 bases, with 5 bases lying between them. This CDR3 has 12 residues. Germline CDR1 SGHRS, CDR2 YFSETQ. The CDR3: CASRALNTEAFF. The DNA of the CDR3 is TGCGCCAGCAGAGCTTTGAACACTGAAGCTTTCTTT.

The V and J genes are TRBV6-4 and TRBJ2-7, with 7 bases aligning to TRBD2. The CDR3 has 15 amino acids. V lost 3 bases to trimming and J lost 0 bases; unmatched junction nucleotides: 5. CDR1 MRHNA and CDR2 SNTAGT come from the germline V gene. The DNA of the CDR3 is TGTGCCAGCAGTGAAGCAGCGGGAACCTCCTACGAGCAGTACTTC. Translating gives CASSEAAGTSYEQYF.

The V and J genes are TRBV4-1 and TRBJ1-2, with D uncertain. The germline CDR1 and CDR2 sequences are MGHRA and YSYEKL. The CDR3 length is 11 residues. V was trimmed by 3 bases and J by 8 bases, leaving 7 bases between them. This CDR3 is CASSHPRGYTF. The CDR3 coding sequence is TGCGCCAGCAGCCACCCCAGAGGCTACACCTTC.

The chain joins TRBV7-5 to TRBJ2-7; the table gives TRBD1 as D, unverified against the DNA. TRBV7-5 is tagged as a pseudogene. The CDR3 runs 13 residues. The CDR3 DNA reads TGTGCCAGCAGCCCCCACCCCAGCTACGAGCAGTACTTC. Protein product: CASSPHPSYEQYF.

This chain uses TRBV25-1 with TRBJ1-6; 7 nucleotides match TRBD1. Germline lookup yields CDR1 MGHDK and CDR2 SYGVNS. The CDR3 consists of 15 residues. V trimming: 10 bases; J trimming: 8 bases; junction bases outside the gene matches: 14. In DNA form, the CDR3 reads TGTGCCACCAAGGATACGACAGGGTCGCATTCACCCCTCCACTTT. Its protein product is CATKDTTGSHSPLHF.

The chain is built from TRBV25-1 and TRBJ1-2; tentative D call: TRBD1 (5 bases). Germline CDR1 MGHDK, CDR2 SYGVNS. The CDR3 loop spans 14 amino acids. V lost 3 bases and J 3 bases, leaving 11 bases between the germline ends. In DNA form, the CDR3 reads TGTGCCAGCAGTGAGTCAGGGAGAGACTATGGCTACACCTTC. Residues: CASSESGRDYGYTF.

The rearrangement uses TRBV7-2 and TRBJ1-5, with 9 bases identical to TRBD1. Germline trimming cut 5 bases from V and 7 bases from J; bases unmatched to any gene: 9. The V gene's germline CDR1 is SGHTA and CDR2 FQGNSA. The CDR3 loop spans 15 amino acids. The CDR3 coding sequence is TGTGCCAGCAGCCTGAATACAGGGGGCAGGCAGCCCCAGCATTTT. It specifies CASSLNTGGRQPQHF.

The chain links TRBV4-1 to TRBJ2-3; 11 nucleotides align to TRBD2. V was clipped by 0 bases and J by 3 bases; unmatched bases: 8. This CDR3 is built from 18 residues. CDR1 MGHRA and CDR2 YSYEKL come from the germline V gene. As DNA, the CDR3 is TGCGCCAGCAGCCAAGAAAGAGGTCTAGCGGGGGGTACAGATACGCAGTATTTT. It is translated as CASSQERGLAGGTDTQYF.

This rearrangement joins TRBV9 to TRBJ2-2; D is unresolved. Per germline, CDR1 SGDLS and CDR2 YYNGEE. V lost 6 bases and J 1 base, leaving 7 bases between the germline ends. The CDR3 spans 13 residues. The CDR3 DNA reads as TGTGCCAGCAACCCAGTGAACACCGGGGAGCTGTTTTTT. Translating gives CASNPVNTGELFF.

The rearrangement joins TRBV11-3 to TRBJ2-1; 10 bases match TRBD2. This CDR3 has 15 amino acids. V shed 5 bases and J 7 bases; nucleotides not matched to a gene: 8. Germline V gene lookup returns CDR1 SGHNT and CDR2 YENEEA. The chain's CDR3 is CASSTTSGEMNEQFF. The CDR3 region has the DNA TGTGCCAGCAGCACCACTAGCGGGGAGATGAATGAGCAGTTCTTC.

V usage is TRBV9 and J usage is TRBJ2-5; 10 nucleotides agree with TRBD1. V lost 0 bases and J lost 5; bases outside the gene matches: 4. Germline V gene sequence: CDR1 SGDLS, CDR2 YYNGEE. The CDR3 consists of 15 residues. For the CDR3, the DNA is TGTGCCAGCAGCGTAGCGACAGGGGGCCGGGAGACCCAGTACTTC. Amino acid sequence: CASSVATGGRETQYF.

CDR3 loop: CASSMSQGHEAFF. CDR3 DNA sequence: TGTGCCAGTAGTATGAGCCAGGGGCATGAAGCTTTCTTT. This sequence joins TRBV19 and TRBJ1-1; possible D gene TRBD1, 6 bases. CDR3 length equals 13 residues. Deletions cut 3 bases from V and 7 bases from J, with 12 bases between. The germline gives CDR1 LNHDA, CDR2 SQIVND (reference sequence).

The chain joins TRBV11-2 to TRBJ1-2; TRBD1 matches 7 bases. The J segment lost 5 bases and the V segment lost 6 bases, leaving 9 bases of the junction unmatched. Germline V lookup: CDR1 SGHAT, CDR2 FQNNGV. The CDR3 is made up of 14 amino acids. The CDR3 nucleotides read TGTGCCAGCAGTAACAGGGGTTCAGGGTATGGCTACACCTTC. The encoded protein is CASSNRGSGYGYTF. The whole variable domain, filled in from reference TRBV11-2 and TRBJ1-2, reads EAGVAQSPRYKIIEKRQSVAFWCNPISGHATLYWYQQILGQGPKLLIQFQNNGVVDDSQLPKDRFSAERLKGVDSTLKIQPAKLEDSAVYLCASSNRGSGYGYTFGSGTRLTVV.

V gene TRBV6-6 combines with J gene TRBJ1-1, with TRBD1 matching 10 bases. V was pared by 5 bases and J by 4 bases, with 10 bases of the junction left unmatched. From germline, CDR1 is MNHNY and CDR2 SVGAGI (reference sequence). CDR3 length: 16 residues. CDR3 protein: CASSPWDRGGSTEAFF. The CDR3 DNA follows: TGTGCCAGCAGTCCCTGGGACAGGGGAGGGAGCACTGAAGCTTTCTTT.

Written as DNA, the CDR3 is TGTGCCAGCAGCCCTCCTAGCGGGGGGGCCTCGAACACCGGGGAGCTGTTTTTT. It translates to CASSPPSGGASNTGELFF. This sequence joins TRBV5-6 and TRBJ2-2, with 12 nucleotides matching TRBD2. Trimming removed 4 bases from V and 0 bases from J; junction bases left unmatched: 7. CDR3 size: 18 residues. The germline CDR1 and CDR2 sequences are SGHDT and YYEEEE.

This chain connects TRBV15 to TRBJ1-5, with no clear D. CDR3 length equals 14 residues. Germline-derived CDR1 and CDR2 are LNHNV and YYDKDF (reference sequence). V gave up 2 bases and J gave up 7 bases, with 12 bases separating them. CDR3 bases: TGTGCCACCAGCAGACCGCGGGAAGGCCAGCCCCAGCATTTT. Protein: CATSRPREGQPQHF.

This clone was seen only a few times. The chain combines TRBV30 with TRBJ2-3; D is possibly TRBD1 or TRBD2 (5 bases each). Germline lookup yields CDR1 GTSNPN and CDR2 SVGIG (reference sequence). The CDR3 sequence is 14 residues long. V was trimmed by 1 base and J by 0 bases, leaving 8 bases between them. CDR3 nucleotide sequence: TGTGCCTGGAGTGGGGGGAAAAGCACAGATACGCAGTATTTT. This gives the protein CAWSGGKSTDTQYF.